Below, 10 T cell receptor beta chains from the same sample are listed, as sequenced in a study of PD-1 blockade in classical Hodgkin lymphoma. The time point denotes: newly diagnosed, previously untreated cHL patient sample. Generated by immunoSEQ multiplex PCR, the TCRdb table keeps only in-frame clones and is missing some. Of some 17,000 clones in the sample, 75% to 95% were seen once. Source material: peripheral blood mononuclear cells (PBMCs). The receptors originated from a human donor with classical Hodgkin lymphoma.

The CDR3 nucleotides are TGTGCCAGCGGGGGGACAGGAAACAATGAGCAGTTCTTC. It codes for CASGGTGNNEQFF. This rearrangement joins TRBV25-1 to TRBJ2-1; 8 nucleotides line up with TRBD1. CDR3 length: 13 residues. Germline V gives CDR1 MGHDK, CDR2 SYGVNS. J lost 5 bases, V lost 8 bases, and 5 bases had no gene match.

The sample holds one count of this clone. The J gene is TRBJ2-7, the V gene TRBV11-3; 13 bases fit TRBD2. Losses at the gene ends were 5 bases for V and 12 bases for J; bases not matched to a gene: 7. CDR1 is SGHNT and CDR2 is YENEEA in the germline V gene. The CDR3 consists of 13 residues. The CDR3 here is CASSQGLAGVMYF. CDR3 sequence (DNA): TGTGCCAGCAGCCAAGGACTAGCGGGAGTTATGTACTTC.

J is TRBJ1-1 and V is TRBV11-2; tentatively, D is TRBD1 (5 bases). The CDR3 sequence is 16 residues long. V was pared by 1 base and J by 0 bases, with 12 bases between. Germline V gene sequence: CDR1 SGHAT, CDR2 FQNNGV. CDR3 sequence: CASSLGRGGMNTEAFF. The CDR3 nucleotides read TGTGCCAGCAGCTTAGGCCGGGGGGGAATGAACACTGAAGCTTTCTTT.

The chain recombines TRBV28 with TRBJ2-7; D tentatively fits TRBD1 or TRBD2 (5 bases each). Germline values: CDR1 MDHEN, CDR2 SYDVKM. Trimming stripped 3 bases from V and 0 bases from J, with 21 bases between. The CDR3 is made up of 18 amino acids. The CDR3 loop is CASSFRSFWGKISYEQYF. The CDR3 DNA reads as TGTGCCAGCAGTTTTCGGTCGTTTTGGGGGAAAATCTCCTACGAGCAGTACTTC.

This rearrangement joins TRBV5-4 to TRBJ1-1; no reliable D call. The germline CDR1 and CDR2 sequences are SGHNT and YYREEE (reference sequence). V was trimmed by 4 bases and J by 4 bases, leaving 11 bases between them. The CDR3 has 13 amino acids. Written as DNA, the CDR3 is TGTGCCAGCAGCCAACAGATCGGCACTGAAGCTTTCTTT. It is translated as CASSQQIGTEAFF.

This clone was seen more than once but under ten times. The rearrangement joins TRBV25-1 to TRBJ2-1; 8 nucleotides align to TRBD1. CDR3 size: 11 residues. Germline V CDR1 and CDR2: MGHDK, SYGVNS. V dropped 10 bases and J dropped 13; count of bases not matched to a gene: 9. CDR3 loop: CATSLDRGQFF. CDR3 coding DNA: TGTGCCACCTCACTCGACAGGGGCCAGTTCTTC. Full variable domain (missing parts from reference TRBV25-1 and TRBJ2-1): EADIYQTPRYLVIGTGKKITLECSQTMGHDKMYWYQQDPGMELHLIHYSYGVNSTEKGDLSSESTVSRIRTEHFPLTLESARPSHTSQYLCATSLDRGQFFGPGTRLTVL.

The rearrangement links TRBV14 to TRBJ1-2; the D gene is possibly TRBD1 (5 bases). Germline CDR1 reads SGHDN; CDR2 reads FVKESK. V dropped 3 bases and J dropped 0 bases, with 11 bases sitting between them. CDR3 length: 15 amino acids. The CDR3 DNA reads as TGTGCCAGCAGCCAGATGACAGTAGCTAACTATGGCTACACCTTC. Residues: CASSQMTVANYGYTF.

The chain employs TRBV10-2 and TRBJ2-5; TRBD2 might be the D (5 bases). The V gene's germline CDR1 is WSHSY and CDR2 SAAADI. The CDR3 length is 13 residues. The germline V and J ends were trimmed by 4 bases and 5 bases, with 11 bases remaining between them. CDR3 in DNA: TGCGCCAGCAGTGGTACGGGATCGGAGACCCAGTACTTC. Encoded protein: CASSGTGSETQYF.

This chain uses TRBV25-1 with TRBJ2-5, with D perhaps matching TRBD2 (6 bases). Germline V lookup: CDR1 MGHDK, CDR2 SYGVNS. V was trimmed by 6 bases and J by 4 bases, leaving 9 bases between them. This CDR3 contains 12 residues. CDR3 in amino acids: CASRGGRETQYF. In nucleotides, the CDR3 is TGTGCCAGCAGGGGAGGTCGAGAGACCCAGTACTTC.

This clone was observed a handful of times. The V gene is TRBV6-5, the J gene TRBJ2-3; 8 nucleotides agree with TRBD2. After removal of 0 bases from V and 4 bases from J, the junction contained 3 bases not matched to a gene. This CDR3 is 15 amino acids long. In germline, CDR1 is MNHEY, CDR2 SVGAGI. The CDR3 DNA follows: TGTGCCAGCAGTTACTCGAGCGGGAGCTCAGATACGCAGTATTTT. Protein: CASSYSSGSSDTQYF.